The 14 T cell receptor beta chains given below trace back to one sample, sequenced in a study of T cell responses to AZD1222 COVID-19 vaccine. Repertoires were generated with immunoSEQ multiplex PCR, while TCRdb's copy carries only in-frame clones and drops some. Among roughly 120,000 clones listed, approximately 88% were seen once. The source was peripheral blood, collected on day 0 of AZD1222 vaccination. These receptors came from an adult in good health.

The rearrangement joins TRBV28 to TRBJ1-3, with D maybe TRBD1 (5 bases). Germline CDR1 is MDHEN and CDR2 is SYDVKM. Trimming cost V 2 bases and J 9 bases, with 11 bases left between them. This CDR3 region has 13 residues. The CDR3, as DNA: TGTGCCAGCAGTTTACCCGGGGGTGGCACCATATATTTT. Translated: CASSLPGGGTIYF.

The V gene is TRBV19, the J gene TRBJ2-7, with D possibly being TRBD1 (5 bases). V lost 3 bases and J 3 bases, leaving 24 bases between the germline ends. Germline loops: CDR1 LNHDA, CDR2 SQIVND (reference sequence). The CDR3 runs to 18 residues. The CDR3 sequence: CASSMCKGYDGRLYEQYF. In DNA form, the CDR3 reads TGTGCCAGTAGTATGTGTAAGGGGTATGATGGTCGCCTCTACGAGCAGTACTTC.

The chain carries TRBV11-3 and TRBJ2-1; D is possibly TRBD2 (6 bases). Trimming removed 1 base at V and 2 bases at J, with 9 bases between. Germline V lookup: CDR1 SGHNT, CDR2 YENEEA. CDR3 length: 15 residues. The CDR3 here is CASSLVEGPYNEQFF. The DNA for the CDR3 is TGTGCCAGCAGCTTAGTGGAGGGCCCCTACAATGAGCAGTTCTTC.

CDR3: CASTWTSGGAGTQYF. The CDR3 DNA reads TGCGCCAGCACCTGGACTAGCGGGGGGGCCGGGACCCAGTACTTC. The chain combines TRBV5-1 with TRBJ2-5; 15 positions match TRBD2. Trimming removed 6 bases from V and 7 bases from J; junction bases left unmatched: 7. CDR3 length: 15 amino acids. Looked up from germline, CDR1 is SGHRS and CDR2 is YFSETQ.

The chain couples TRBV11-2 to TRBJ2-5; possibly TRBD1 or TRBD2 for D (7 bases each). The V and J ends lost 5 bases and 3 bases respectively, with 19 bases between them. The CDR3 covers 16 residues. Germline loops: CDR1 SGHAT, CDR2 FQNNGV. The CDR3 coding sequence is TGTGCCAGCAGCCCCCAGGGGGGGGGATTCGAAGAGACCCAGTACTTC. Translation gives CASSPQGGGFEETQYF.

The chain is built from TRBV25-1 and TRBJ1-3, with D unresolved. The CDR3 runs 15 residues. Trimming cost V 3 bases and J 0 bases, with 9 bases left between them. Germline CDR1 and CDR2: MGHDK and SYGVNS. CDR3 nucleotide sequence: TGTGCCAGCAGTGAGCGTAAGAGCTCTGGAAACACCATATATTTT. It is translated as CASSERKSSGNTIYF.

V gene TRBV20-1 combines with J gene TRBJ1-2, with unresolved D. V lost 5 bases to trimming and J lost 8 bases, with 12 bases between them. The CDR3 covers 11 residues. Looked up from germline, CDR1 is DFQATT and CDR2 is SNEGSKA (reference sequence). As DNA, the CDR3 is TGCAGTGCTCCCCTTAGGGTCGGCTACACCTTC. Translated, it gives CSAPLRVGYTF.

This clone was detected only a few times. This sequence joins TRBV4-1 and TRBJ1-2; D possibly corresponds to TRBD1 (5 bases). Germline assignment: CDR1 MGHRA and CDR2 YSYEKL. The CDR3 spans 15 residues. Between the trimmed V and J ends, which lost 0 bases and 5 bases, there was a span of 13 bases. CDR3 coding DNA: TGCGCCAGCAGCCAAGATTTATCCCAGGGTTATGGCTACACCTTC. Protein sequence: CASSQDLSQGYGYTF.

J is TRBJ2-7 and V is TRBV6-5; a possible D gene is TRBD2 (6 bases). Trimming cost V 7 bases and J 8 bases, with 21 bases left between them. Germline V lookup: CDR1 MNHEY, CDR2 SVGAGI. CDR3 length equals 14 residues. CDR3 DNA: TGTGCCAGCACGACCCGGGACTTCTTTGTACAGCAGTACTTC. Translation: CASTTRDFFVQQYF.

Here the CDR3 reads CASSERVWGYTF. In nucleotides, the CDR3 is TGTGCCAGCAGTGAGCGGGTCTGGGGCTACACCTTC. V is TRBV6-1 and J is TRBJ1-2; D remains unclear. Germline values: CDR1 MNHNS, CDR2 SASEGT. The CDR3 consists of 12 residues. Trimming shortened V by 3 bases and J by 8 bases, and 10 bases separated the two germline ends.

This clone was recorded a few times. The V gene is TRBV28, the J gene TRBJ1-2; 10 bases map to TRBD1. J lost 4 bases, V lost 6 bases, and 11 bases had no gene match. Germline CDR1 is MDHEN and CDR2 is SYDVKM. The CDR3 runs to 16 residues. The CDR3 DNA reads as TGTGCCAGCAGCCGACCGACAGGGGGCGAGGTCTATGGCTACACCTTC. It is translated as CASSRPTGGEVYGYTF.

This chain joins TRBV4-1 and TRBJ2-3, with 12 bases aligning to TRBD2. The junction had 10 bases not matched to a gene; V was cut back by 6 bases and J by 6 bases. From germline, CDR1 is MGHRA and CDR2 YSYEKL. The CDR3 length is 16 residues. The CDR3 here is CASSPSGGVRRDTQYF. CDR3 DNA: TGCGCCAGCAGTCCTAGCGGGGGGGTCCGAAGGGATACGCAGTATTTT.

This clone was counted a single time. The gene calls are TRBV28 and TRBJ1-2; D may be TRBD1 (5 bases). CDR1 MDHEN and CDR2 SYDVKM come from the germline V gene. The V gene lost 1 base and the J gene lost 7 bases, with 7 bases spanning the gap. This CDR3 comprises 12 residues. CDR3 residues: CASSLSGLGYTF. DNA for the CDR3: TGTGCCAGCAGTTTATCGGGGCTTGGCTACACCTTC.

The gene calls are TRBV27 and TRBJ1-5; perhaps TRBD1 as D (6 bases). V was clipped by 8 bases and J by 3 bases, with 20 bases between them. This CDR3 is built from 16 residues. In germline, CDR1 is MNHEY, CDR2 SMNVEV (reference sequence). The CDR3 nucleotides read TGTGCCAGCTCTAACGGTTGGAGGGGGTCCAATCAGCCCCAGCATTTT. It specifies CASSNGWRGSNQPQHF.